This T cell receptor (beta chain) was identified during a study of cytomegalovirus exposure and HLA in healthy donors (dated by TCRdb to the late 2010s). Broadly, across the study: An earlier analysis of several hundred of the donors reported roughly 300 Gb of sequence data and 95 million to 140 million unique TCR beta sequences obtained from roughly 170 million T cells. An early release that covered about 600 HLA-typed donors contained approximately 300 gigabases of sequencing data and some 87 million unique TCR sequences. Among the 398 genotyped donors, approximately 81% belonged to the genetic ancestry cluster associated with self-reported Caucasian donors. The study was designed to test whether signatures of past pathogen exposure could be identified by cataloging public T cell receptors. Using immunosequencing, the study profiled T cell repertoires from 640 or so subjects and related those repertoires to cytomegalovirus serostatus. A separate validation cohort of approximately 130 different subjects was used in addition to the roughly 700-subject first cohort. The study combined high-throughput TCR immunosequencing, statistical association of individual TCRs with disease status, and machine learning to predict cytomegalovirus infection status. A later analysis re-analyzed previously published TCR beta repertoires from roughly 690 donors and added high-resolution HLA genotyping to study TCR occurrence patterns. Rather than using new phenotypic data, the later analysis identified candidate immune exposures from TCR beta sequences and from how often those sequences occurred across donors. An earlier analysis of several hundred of the donors applied high-throughput TCR beta sequencing to assess whether each TCR beta V gene segment acted as functional or pseudogenic. Donor age, sex, ethnicity and CMV serostatus were compiled together with the repertoire data. In a later genetic analysis, genome-wide SNP genotypes for about 55% of the roughly 670 donors were used, and that subset was treated as a discovery cohort. Every repertoire in the discovery cohort had been generated on one and the same sequencing platform. Class I and class II HLA loci were covered by the typing at four-digit resolution. The number of donors typed differed by locus, with about 629-630 for A, B, C, DRB1 and DQB1, more than 500 for DQA1, approximately 570 for DPA1, and approximately 470 for DPB1. Five DR-DQ haplotypes were handled as single units for association and clustering, since linkage in the cohort was strong. Among 300 to 450 genotyped donors of the cohort, an average of about 240,000 unique TCR beta nucleotide sequences were sequenced per donor, about a sixth of them non-productive.

The study at large found these results: Because counts were too low, some 17 rarely observed V segments, including chromosome 9 orphons, were excluded from the earlier analysis of 587 of the donors. Roughly uniform sequencing depth across donors was assumed in presence/absence analyses, although this assumption may not hold. The authors suggested that the approach could potentially be extended to other disease states and immunological phenotypes. In vitro tests confirmed that a few of the cytomegalovirus-associated TCR beta chains recognize cytomegalovirus antigens. Immune exposure information for the cohort was limited to CMV serostatus. When HLA alleles, especially DR and DQ, strongly co-occurred, attributing TCR associations to individual alleles was difficult. A further reported finding was that TCR beta sequences accurately predicted the HLA-A and HLA-B alleles for most subjects in the first cohort. Most TCR sequences were observed very rarely across donors, whereas some public TCRs were present in many individuals. In the study, 164 TCR beta chains were listed as associated with cytomegalovirus. In a later genetic analysis, a missense DCLRE1C variant was associated with V-gene and J-gene trimming of TCR beta chains, and the association was replicated in an independent cohort. An earlier analysis of approximately 590 of the donors showed that most TCR beta V segments appeared in productive rearrangements either about 87% or about 30% of the time, which broadly matched IMGT annotations. Several of the top co-occurrence clusters appeared to be linked to parvovirus B19, influenza, CMV and Epstein-Barr virus, according to a later analysis. At a false discovery rate of 0.05, a later analysis linked some 17,000 TCR beta sequences to specific HLA alleles. The 87-base-pair reads could not distinguish some IMGT-functional V segments, including TRBV6-2 and TRBV6-3, so those segments were excluded. A later analysis found that most CMV-associated TCR beta chains appeared HLA-restricted, with HLA associations seemingly driven largely by CMV exposure. In a later analysis, the rate of TCR association differed among HLA loci, with DRB1 alleles having the most associated TCRs and HLA-C alleles having the fewest. The classifier was reported to diagnose cytomegalovirus status with high specificity and sensitivity in both the original cohort and the validation cohort. A cluster of highly shared sequence variants was judged likely to be a technical artifact of the sequencing pipeline. In this cohort, only TCR beta chains were sequenced, and detectable features were limited by the absence of alpha or paired-chain data. Compared with equally common non-associated chains, HLA-associated TCR beta chains in a later analysis were more clonally expanded and had lower generation probabilities. A later genetic analysis reported fewer N-insertions in productive TCRs among donors in an Asian-associated ancestry cluster than the roughly 700-donor mean. Because HLA typing was unavailable for some donors at each locus, only the typed subset was used in association tests. Correlated functional status among segregating V segments might reflect linkage disequilibrium, but an unknown experimental factor could not be ruled out.

The method behind the library was the immunoSEQ multiplex PCR assay. The multiplex PCR relied on a mix of 60 forward primers for TCR Vbeta segments and 13 reverse primers for TCR Jbeta segments. The CDR3 region of rearranged TCR beta genes was amplified from genomic DNA with a multiplex PCR assay. The Illumina HiSeq System was used to sequence the amplified TCR beta libraries as 87-base-pair reads. On the study's bioinformatics: A later analysis counted 75 million to 100 million unique TCR beta chains across the 550 to 750 repertoires, and 10 million to 11 million of these chains were shared by at least two donors. Raw reads were error-corrected and collapsed into unique sequences by a nearest-neighbor algorithm in which closely related sequences were merged to remove PCR and sequencing errors. CDR3 sequences were aligned to IMGT reference sequences to assign V, D and J gene segments. Each retained sequence needed at least a six-nucleotide match to both a V gene segment and a J gene segment. A rearrangement was called productive if the CDR3 had no stop codons and remained in frame with V and J, and every other rearrangement was called non-productive. Following IMGT convention, CDR3 was defined as the stretch from the second conserved V-encoded cysteine to the conserved J-encoded phenylalanine. Sequences without an unambiguous match to a single V gene segment were excluded from the earlier analysis of about 600 of the donors. An earlier analysis of several hundred of the donors called V segments functional above 56.7% productive rearrangements and segregating when the between-donor standard deviation exceeded 5%. A statistical classification framework was built for diagnosing cytomegalovirus status from the catalog of TCR beta chain sequences. V and J gene assignment, in a later analysis, came from comparing TCR nucleotide sequences with IMGT/GENE-DB human TR gene sequences. Using the TCRdist pipeline, a later analysis assigned CDR3 sequences along with most-parsimonious VDJ recombination scenarios. In a later analysis, each TCR beta chain was defined by its CDR3 amino acid sequence together with its V-gene family, and reads lacking a unique V-gene family were excluded. A later analysis removed 450 to 600 highly shared, low-generation-probability nucleotide sequences to deal with suspected cross-contamination and a sequencing artifact. In a later analysis, a clonal expansion index for each public chain was calculated from normalized within-repertoire ranks of inferred template counts. A later analysis computed generation probabilities with a VDJ recombination model fitted to out-of-frame rearrangements, and checked the results against IGoR. A later analysis scored TCR-TCR, TCR-HLA and TCR-CMV co-occurrence with hypergeometric tests, applying a repertoire-size bias correction to TCR pairs. To estimate false discovery rates, a later analysis permuted the HLA or CMV assignments 20 times. A later analysis grouped co-occurring TCRs with DBSCAN, adding TCRdist sequence similarity when clustering within HLA-allele-positive subsets. Repertoires with fewer than 30,000 or more than 120,000 public chains were left out of co-occurrence clustering, as were five repertoires with anomalous nucleotide sharing. The immuneACCESS repertoire file appears here via TCRdb, limited to in-frame rearrangements. These files lack a portion of the clones; in checked studies, under half of the deficit traces to unresolved V genes, and the cause of the others is not known. The V and J calls and the clone size are those of that table, but D and trimming were determined from the DNA. The table for this sample lists about 170,000 clones; just over 70% of them were counted only once. The ten most abundant clones make up 2.5% of the sample.

Taken from the germline V gene, the CDR1 and CDR2 loops are SGHAT and FQNNGV. The CDR3 measures 14 amino acids from cysteine to phenylalanine. Just CDR3 DNA is preserved here, 42 bases in frame from base 1. About this clone itself: Which antigen it targets is not known. Its ends do not fully match the called genes, so a read error is possible.

The cohort comprised more than 550 healthy bone marrow donors. At the time of sampling, every cohort member was nominally healthy, though immune exposures that went unrecorded were likely present. CMV serostatus was positive for more than 250 and negative for about 55% of the roughly 670 cohort members, and was not recorded for this donor. Each donor provided a peripheral blood sample, and peripheral blood mononuclear cells were used for TCR beta sequencing. Genomic DNA was extracted from the blood cell samples with the Qiagen DNeasy Blood Extraction Kit. The clonotype comes from a human donor in good health. The sample taken for sequencing was PBMCs. The chain is encoded by TRBV11-2 joined to TRBJ2-1; TRBD2 fits 11 bases in the junction. The CDR3 loop reads CASTLAGGYNEQFF. The sequenced DNA is TGTGCCAGCACCTTAGCGGGGGGGTACAATGAGCAGTTCTTC.